The 26 T cell receptor beta chains below all came from one sample that was sequenced in a study of T cell repertoires in cytomegalovirus infection. TCRdb re-analysed the reads in MiXCR, keeping a single row per CDR3 protein. Of 740,000 or so distinct CDR3 sequences in the sample, approximately 34% were seen once. The sample consisted of PBMCs. These receptors were collected from a human donor in good health (CMV status not recorded). Some clones in this sample may be carry-over from other donors' samples.

There are a few counts of this clonotype. V usage is TRBV20-1 and J usage is TRBJ1-5; D is perhaps TRBD1 (6 bases). Germline loops: CDR1 DFQATT, CDR2 SNEGSKA (reference sequence). Trimming stripped 1 base from V and 6 bases from J, with 16 bases between. The CDR3 has 15 residues. DNA for the CDR3: TGCAGTGCTAGAGTCCCAGGGGAGGTTGTTCAGCCCCAGCATTTT. This gives the protein CSARVPGEVVQPQHF.

This clonotype occurred a few times. J is TRBJ2-3 and V is TRBV7-8, with D possibly matching TRBD2 (6 bases). Germline V lookup: CDR1 SGHVS, CDR2 FQNEAQ. The CDR3 runs to 17 residues. The V end was cut by 0 bases, the J end by 0 bases, with 13 bases between. The CDR3 bases are TGTGCCAGCAGCTTAGCTCACCTAGCGAATAGCACAGATACGCAGTATTTT. Protein sequence: CASSLAHLANSTDTQYF. Combining the CDR3 with reference TRBV7-8 and TRBJ2-3 gives the whole variable domain GAGVSQSPRYKVAKRGQDVALRCDPISGHVSLFWYQQALGQGPEFLTYFQNEAQLDKSGLPSDRFFAERPEGSVSTLKIQRTQQEDSAVYLCASSLAHLANSTDTQYFGPGTRLTVL.

The rearrangement uses TRBV6-1 and TRBJ1-6; D might be TRBD1 (5 bases). CDR3 length: 14 amino acids. Germline CDR1 is MNHNS and CDR2 is SASEGT. V lost 4 bases, J lost 7 bases, and 11 bases lay in between. The CDR3 is CASSGAPGNSPLHF. The CDR3 bases are TGTGCCAGCAGTGGGGCCCCAGGGAATTCACCCCTCCACTTT.

This clonotype was seen a few times. CDR3 residues: CSARTGGDTEAFF. DNA of the CDR3: TGCAGTGCTAGAACAGGGGGGGACACTGAAGCTTTCTTT. The chain couples TRBV20-1 to TRBJ1-1, with 8 bases lining up with TRBD1. V dropped 2 bases and J dropped 3; count of bases not matched to a gene: 2. Germline-derived CDR1 and CDR2 are DFQATT and SNEGSKA (reference sequence). The CDR3 extends over 13 amino acids.

V is TRBV9 and J is TRBJ2-3; 15 positions agree with TRBD2. The CDR3 totals 17 residues. Germline CDR1 SGDLS, CDR2 YYNGEE. The trim removed 0 bases at V and 5 bases at J, leaving 4 bases unmatched. Written as DNA, the CDR3 is TGTGCCAGCAGCGTAGTTGGACTAGCGGGGGGGAGAGATACGCAGTATTTT. As protein: CASSVVGLAGGRDTQYF.

To note about this clonotype: Compared with germline, one end of the junction differs, possibly owing to a read error. V usage is TRBV6-5 and J usage is TRBJ2-7; D gene uncertain. The CDR3 consists of 14 residues. Germline V gives CDR1 MNHEY, CDR2 SVGAGI. The CDR3 coding sequence is TGTGCCCGCAGTACCAGAGACCCGTCCTACGAGCAGTACTTC. It is translated as CARSTRDPSYEQYF.

This chain connects TRBV4-1 to TRBJ2-7, with D possibly matching TRBD2 (5 bases). Germline V gene lookup returns CDR1 MGHRA and CDR2 YSYEKL. V lost 7 bases and J 6 bases, leaving 19 bases between the germline ends. The CDR3 has 14 residues. CDR3 protein: CASTPRVVGGEQYF. The CDR3 region has the DNA TGCGCCAGCACTCCGAGGGTTGTAGGCGGCGAGCAGTACTTC.

On this clonotype: It is likely a read error, because the conserved phenylalanine at the end of the CDR3 is missing. This chain links TRBV5-1 with TRBJ2-3, with D unclear. Germline assignment: CDR1 SGHRS and CDR2 YFSETQ. V was clipped by 0 bases and J by 12 bases, with 14 bases between them. The CDR3 is made up of 13 amino acids. The CDR3 spells CASSLESTETQYL. The CDR3 coding sequence is TGCGCCAGCAGCTTGGAAAGCACAGAGACTCAGTATTTG.

The chain employs TRBV29-1 and TRBJ2-3; weak D call: TRBD1 (6 bases). The germline gives CDR1 SQVTM, CDR2 ANQGSEA. V was shortened by 4 bases and J by 2 bases, with 19 bases between the two germline ends. The CDR3 sequence is 16 residues long. DNA of the CDR3: TGCAGCGTTGGGGTGGGACACAGACCTTCCACAGATACGCAGTATTTT. Translation: CSVGVGHRPSTDTQYF.

This clonotype has just a few counts. This sequence joins TRBV6-5 and TRBJ1-2; the match to TRBD1 covers 9 bases. After removal of 2 bases from V and 8 bases from J, the junction contained 6 bases not matched to a gene. Looked up from germline, CDR1 is MNHEY and CDR2 is SVGAGI. This CDR3 has 14 residues. DNA of the CDR3: TGTGCCAGCAGTTACGGGACAGGGCCCAGGGGCTACACCTTC. Translated: CASSYGTGPRGYTF.

This sequence joins TRBV6-6 and TRBJ1-5; D is unclear. Trimming removed 7 bases at V and 0 bases at J, with 10 bases between. This CDR3 has 14 residues. Per the germline V gene, CDR1 is MNHNY and CDR2 is SVGAGI (reference sequence). In DNA, the CDR3 is TGTGCCAGCACCGATGGGTATAGCAATCAGCCCCAGCATTTT. Translation: CASTDGYSNQPQHF.

The chain recombines TRBV19 with TRBJ1-1; a possible D gene is TRBD1 (6 bases). CDR1 LNHDA and CDR2 SQIVND come from the germline V gene (reference sequence). The CDR3 spans 13 residues. V was shortened by 10 bases and J by 5 bases, with 17 bases between the two germline ends. The CDR3 coding sequence is TGTGCCACAATGACAGGTTTAAAGACTGAAGCTTTCTTT. The encoded protein is CATMTGLKTEAFF.

The chain uses TRBV10-3 and TRBJ1-3; D is undetermined. Trimming took 4 bases from V and 0 from J, leaving 10 bases between them. The CDR3 length is 15 residues. Germline V gene sequence: CDR1 ENHRY, CDR2 SYGVKD. The CDR3, as DNA: TGTGCCATCAGTGGCTCCGAGAGCTCTGGAAACACCATATATTTT. This gives the protein CAISGSESSGNTIYF.

The chain has TRBV2 and TRBJ2-5, with a possible D match to TRBD1 (6 bases). Germline assignment: CDR1 SNHLY and CDR2 FYNNEI. The length of the CDR3 is 15 residues. Trimming took off 7 bases at V and 9 bases at J, with 24 bases between the two ends. CDR3 region: CASNSQGRLQRAQYF. Here the CDR3 DNA reads TGTGCCAGCAACAGTCAGGGGCGTTTACAAAGGGCCCAGTACTTC. Drawing the rest from reference TRBV2 and TRBJ2-5, the complete variable domain is EPEVTQTPSHQVTQMGQEVILRCVPISNHLYFYWYRQILGQKVEFLVSFYNNEISEKSEIFDDQFSVERPDGSNFTLKIRSTKLEDSAMYFCASNSQGRLQRAQYFGPGTRLLVL.

This clonotype was recorded a few times. This chain links TRBV7-9 with TRBJ2-7; no reliable D call. This CDR3 spans 13 amino acids. V lost 5 bases and J 2 bases, leaving 10 bases between the germline ends. Germline CDR1 reads SEHNR; CDR2 reads FQNEAQ (reference sequence). CDR3 DNA sequence: TGTGCCAGCAGCGCCGCCAGGACCTACGAGCAGTACTTC. The encoded protein is CASSAARTYEQYF.

This clonotype was seen a handful of times. This chain joins TRBV4-1 and TRBJ1-1; D gene unclear. Germline loops: CDR1 MGHRA, CDR2 YSYEKL. The CDR3 totals 15 residues. The germline V and J ends were trimmed by 0 bases and 2 bases, with 10 bases remaining between them. In DNA, the CDR3 is TGCGCCAGCAGCCAAGATCAAGGGCGAAACACTGAAGCTTTCTTT. This codes for CASSQDQGRNTEAFF.

This clonotype was counted only a few times. The chain links TRBV5-6 to TRBJ1-2; no reliable D call. There are 11 residues in the CDR3. Per the germline V gene, CDR1 is SGHDT and CDR2 is YYEEEE. Trimming took 3 bases from V and 2 from J, leaving 2 bases between them. The CDR3 DNA is TGTGCCAGCAGCTGGAACTATGGCTACACCTTC. This encodes CASSWNYGYTF.

The chain uses TRBV19 and TRBJ2-7, with 12 bases that match TRBD2. The CDR3 is 16 amino acids. Losses at the gene ends were 5 bases for V and 3 bases for J; bases not matched to a gene: 8. The germline gives CDR1 LNHDA, CDR2 SQIVND (reference sequence). In nucleotides, the CDR3 is TGTGCCAGTAGTCTCCTAGCGGGAGGGCCGTTCTACGAGCAGTACTTC. The encoded protein is CASSLLAGGPFYEQYF.

The chain couples TRBV7-2 to TRBJ1-2; perhaps TRBD1 as D (6 bases). Germline V gives CDR1 SGHTA, CDR2 FQGNSA. This CDR3 is built from 16 residues. Trimming took off 1 base at V and 5 bases at J, with 17 bases between the two ends. CDR3 region: CASSLDLWDTSYGYTF. DNA of the CDR3: TGTGCCAGCAGCTTAGATCTCTGGGACACGTCTTATGGCTACACCTTC.

V gene TRBV19 combines with J gene TRBJ2-7; the D is unclear. Germline loops: CDR1 LNHDA, CDR2 SQIVND (reference sequence). This CDR3 is 17 amino acids long. The germline V and J ends were trimmed by 1 base and 3 bases, with 19 bases remaining between them. The CDR3 spells CASSIAGTWEGIYEQYF. CDR3 nucleotide sequence: TGTGCCAGTAGTATAGCCGGCACCTGGGAAGGGATCTACGAGCAGTACTTC.

The V call is TRBV10-2, the J call TRBJ1-6, with 7 nucleotides matching TRBD1. With 7 bases clipped from V and 3 bases from J, the junction kept 6 bases outside the gene matches. CDR3 length equals 15 residues. Germline CDR1 reads WSHSY; CDR2 reads SAAADI. In nucleotides, the CDR3 is TGCGCCAGCACTCCGGGACAGAACTATAATTCACCCCTCCACTTT. It translates to CASTPGQNYNSPLHF.

The rearrangement joins TRBV7-6 to TRBJ2-2, with TRBD2 identical over 14 bases. Germline CDR1 SGHVS, CDR2 FNYEAQ. CDR3 length: 16 amino acids. V lost 5 bases, J lost 6 bases, and 5 bases stayed unmatched. CDR3 amino acids: CASSTGTSGRAGELFF. For the CDR3, the DNA is TGTGCCAGCAGCACGGGGACTAGCGGGAGAGCCGGGGAGCTGTTTTTT. Complete variable domain (other parts from reference TRBV7-6 and TRBJ2-2): GAGVSQSPRYKVTKRGQDVALRCDPISGHVSLYWYRQALGQGPEFLTYFNYEAQQDKSGLPNDRFSAERPEGSISTLTIQRTEQRDSAMYRCASSTGTSGRAGELFFGEGSRLTVL.

Points on this clonotype: One base away lies a much larger clone, so this may be a sequencing read error. The V gene is TRBV29-1, the J gene TRBJ1-2; 7 bases are a match to TRBD1. The CDR3 totals 13 residues. Germline CDR1 is SQVTM and CDR2 is ANQGSEA. CDR3 nucleotides: TGCATCGCCGACCTCGGGACAGTCTATGGCTACACCTTC. Translating it yields CIADLGTVYGYTF.

This clonotype was seen only a few times. This sequence joins TRBV6-5 and TRBJ2-7; D is possibly TRBD1 or TRBD2 (5 bases each). The germline CDR1 and CDR2 sequences are MNHEY and SVGAGI. With 5 bases removed from V and 2 bases from J, the gap between germline ends came to 16 bases. The CDR3 contains 15 residues. The CDR3 reads CASSQAGTKTYEQYF. The CDR3, as DNA: TGTGCCAGCAGTCAAGCAGGGACGAAAACCTACGAGCAGTACTTC.

V is TRBV7-6 and J is TRBJ1-1; unclear D gene. V lost 1 base to trimming and J lost 3 bases, with 12 bases between them. Germline CDR1 is SGHVS and CDR2 is FNYEAQ. The CDR3 runs to 15 residues. CDR3 nucleotides: TGTGCCAGCAGCTTAGGCCCGGGATGGGACACTGAAGCTTTCTTT. It is translated as CASSLGPGWDTEAFF.

This clonotype was recorded a few times. The rearrangement uses TRBV7-4 and TRBJ2-1; possible D gene TRBD2, 6 bases. Per the germline V gene, CDR1 is SGHVT and CDR2 is SQSDAQ. V was clipped by 5 bases and J by 5 bases, with 19 bases between them. This CDR3 has 16 amino acids. CDR3 sequence (DNA): TGTGCCAGCAGCCGGGCGGCGTTAGCGGAGAACAATGAGCAGTTCTTC. Translation gives CASSRAALAENNEQFF.